Following are 9 T cell receptor beta chains from one sample sequenced in a study of cytomegalovirus exposure and HLA in healthy donors. PCR employed 60 Vbeta and 13 Jbeta primers. The repertoire was sequenced with immunoSEQ multiplex PCR; TCRdb's copy has only in-frame clones and lacks some. Of approximately 80,000 clones in the sample, 60% to 75% are singletons; the top ten hold roughly 15%. The sequenced sample consisted of PBMCs. These receptor sequences come from a woman aged 40 to 50 in good health and CMV-seropositive.

The V gene is TRBV5-8, the J gene TRBJ1-5, with TRBD1 matching 7 bases. Germline V gene data show CDR1 as SGHTS and CDR2 as YDEGEE. J lost 7 bases, V lost 4 bases, and 8 bases had no gene match. There are 14 residues in the CDR3. DNA of the CDR3: TGTGCCAGCAGCCTGGGACAGTGGCCCCAGCCCCAGCATTTT. Residues: CASSLGQWPQPQHF.

The CDR3 DNA reads TGTGCCAGCAGTCCCATAGCGGGAGCGGCGGGCGATGAGCAGTTCTTC. Translating it yields CASSPIAGAAGDEQFF. The chain links TRBV27 to TRBJ2-1, with 9 positions matching TRBD2. The germline CDR1 and CDR2 sequences are MNHEY and SMNVEV (reference sequence). The CDR3 covers 16 residues. After removal of 5 bases from V and 8 bases from J, the junction contained 13 bases not matched to a gene.

The chain carries TRBV5-8 and TRBJ1-1; TRBD1 might be the D (5 bases). The germline CDR1 and CDR2 sequences are SGHTS and YDEGEE. V was shortened by 2 bases and J by 4 bases, with 21 bases between the two germline ends. The CDR3 contains 17 residues. The CDR3 nucleotides read TGTGCCAGCAGCTTAGGCCCCCCGACAGAATGGGGCACTGAAGCTTTCTTT. This translates into CASSLGPPTEWGTEAFF. The full variable domain, rest sourced from reference TRBV5-8 and TRBJ1-1, is EAGVTQSPTHLIKTRGQQATLRCSPISGHTSVYWYQQALGLGLQFLLWYDEGEERNRGNFPPRFSGRQFPNYSSELNVNALELEDSALYLCASSLGPPTEWGTEAFFGQGTRLTVV.

This chain uses TRBV9 with TRBJ2-1; D remains ambiguous. With 0 bases removed from V and 5 bases from J, the gap between germline ends came to 9 bases. CDR1 and CDR2 (germline): SGDLS, YYNGEE. The CDR3 is made up of 14 amino acids. The CDR3 nucleotides read TGTGCCAGCAGCGTAGGATCACACGACAATGAGCAGTTCTTC. Translating gives CASSVGSHDNEQFF.

The V call is TRBV27, the J call TRBJ2-1; 12 bases agree with TRBD2. The V gene's germline CDR1 is MNHEY and CDR2 SMNVEV (reference sequence). CDR3 length: 17 amino acids. The J segment lost 6 bases and the V segment lost 4 bases, leaving 10 bases of the junction unmatched. The CDR3 sequence is CASSYPSGGAISNEQFF. Here the CDR3 DNA reads TGTGCCAGCAGTTATCCTAGCGGGGGGGCCATCAGCAATGAGCAGTTCTTC.

This clone was seen only a few times. The chain couples TRBV30 to TRBJ2-3, with 7 bases aligning to TRBD2. Germline V gene lookup returns CDR1 GTSNPN and CDR2 SVGIG (reference sequence). This CDR3 has 13 amino acids. J lost 5 bases, V lost 2 bases, and 4 bases had no gene match. This CDR3 is CAWSRRGRDTQYF. CDR3 sequence (DNA): TGTGCCTGGAGTCGGCGGGGGAGAGATACGCAGTATTTT.

This chain connects TRBV19 to TRBJ1-5; D is uncertain. Looked up from germline, CDR1 is LNHDA and CDR2 is SQIVND (reference sequence). The CDR3 covers 15 residues. Trimming took off 5 bases at V and 2 bases at J, with 13 bases between the two ends. The CDR3 DNA reads as TGTGCCAGTAGTTTCGGACTTCGGGGCAATCAGCCCCAGCATTTT. Translating gives CASSFGLRGNQPQHF.

This clone was observed once. The rearrangement links TRBV27 to TRBJ1-5; 7 nucleotides align to TRBD1. Trimming removed 2 bases from V and 7 bases from J; junction bases left unmatched: 5. Germline loops: CDR1 MNHEY, CDR2 SMNVEV (reference sequence). CDR3 length equals 14 residues. The CDR3 coding sequence is TGTGCCAGCAGTTTAGTTCCAGGGGGACAGCCCCAGCATTTT. Encoded protein: CASSLVPGGQPQHF.

The V and J genes are TRBV14 and TRBJ2-7; 13 positions match TRBD2. This CDR3 contains 16 residues. The V segment lost 8 bases and the J segment 1 base; nucleotides outside the gene matches: 8. Germline-derived CDR1 and CDR2 are SGHDN and FVKESK. The CDR3 sequence is CASGGLAGVPSYEQYF. The CDR3 DNA reads TGTGCCAGCGGTGGACTAGCGGGGGTACCTTCCTACGAGCAGTACTTC.